The 20 T cell receptor beta chains below all came from one sample that was sequenced in a study of blood T cell repertoires in COVID-19. The method was immunoSEQ multiplex PCR; TCRdb's version includes in-frame clones alone and lacks a portion of them. This table has tens of thousands of clones, around 86% appearing once. Sequencing was done on a sample of peripheral blood. These receptors all come from a man in his 60s with COVID-19, enrolled during active disease.

The chain links TRBV3-1 (or the pseudogene TRBV3-2) to TRBJ2-5; D uncertain. The CDR3 has 13 residues. Germline V gives CDR1 LGHDT, CDR2 YNNKEL (reference sequence). V was shortened by 0 bases and J by 10 bases, with 12 bases between the two germline ends. CDR3 sequence (DNA): TGTGCCAGCAGCCAAGAGACTTACGGAGACCAGTACTTC. It yields the protein CASSQETYGDQYF.

This CDR3 is CASSLGLLNTEAFF. The CDR3 DNA reads as TGTGCCAGTAGTTTGGGGCTCTTGAACACTGAAGCTTTCTTT. V and J are TRBV19 and TRBJ1-1, with a possible D match to TRBD1 (5 bases). Trimming pared 5 bases from V and 0 bases from J, leaving 10 bases between. The V gene's germline CDR1 is LNHDA and CDR2 SQIVND (reference sequence). This CDR3 has 14 amino acids.

V and J are TRBV4-2 and TRBJ2-1; the match to TRBD2 covers 10 bases. The CDR3 loop spans 17 amino acids. The trim removed 1 base at V and 7 bases at J, leaving 10 bases unmatched. Germline V lookup: CDR1 LGHNA, CDR2 YNFKEQ. CDR3 protein: CASSQVVAGGGVNEQFF. Written as DNA, the CDR3 is TGTGCCAGCAGCCAAGTAGTAGCGGGAGGAGGGGTTAATGAGCAGTTCTTC.

The chain carries TRBV6-1 and TRBJ2-5; TRBD1 is a possible D gene (6 bases). This CDR3 has 18 amino acids. V dropped 4 bases and J dropped 2 bases, with 23 bases sitting between them. The germline CDR1 and CDR2 sequences are MNHNS and SASEGT. DNA for the CDR3: TGTGCCAGCAGTGGCGCCCCGGGTGGGGGCGATTTACAAGAGACCCAGTACTTC. Residues: CASSGAPGGGDLQETQYF.

The chain uses TRBV9 and TRBJ2-5; possible D gene TRBD1, 5 bases. The V gene's germline CDR1 is SGDLS and CDR2 YYNGEE. V was cut by 4 bases and J by 1 base, with 17 bases left in between. This CDR3 has 16 amino acids. The CDR3 is CASSPPSTGVQETQYF. CDR3 bases: TGTGCCAGCAGCCCCCCCTCCACAGGAGTCCAAGAGACCCAGTACTTC.

V gene TRBV7-8 combines with J gene TRBJ2-7, with no clear D. The germline CDR1 and CDR2 sequences are SGHVS and FQNEAQ. Trimming cost V 4 bases and J 3 bases, with 4 bases left between them. The CDR3 contains 11 residues. The CDR3 loop reads CASSSYYEQYF. In DNA, the CDR3 is TGTGCCAGCAGCTCGTACTACGAGCAGTACTTC. The full variable domain, completed using reference TRBV7-8 and TRBJ2-7, is GAGVSQSPRYKVAKRGQDVALRCDPISGHVSLFWYQQALGQGPEFLTYFQNEAQLDKSGLPSDRFFAERPEGSVSTLKIQRTQQEDSAVYLCASSSYYEQYFGPGTRLTVT.

The chain links TRBV19 to TRBJ2-1; TRBD2 matches 8 bases. The CDR3 is 15 amino acids. Germline V lookup: CDR1 LNHDA, CDR2 SQIVND (reference sequence). J gave up 2 bases and V 7 bases, and 7 bases lay outside the gene matches. The CDR3 DNA reads as TGTGCCAGTACCGAAACGGGACTAGCCTACAATGAGCAGTTCTTC. This gives the protein CASTETGLAYNEQFF.

J is TRBJ1-1 and V is TRBV10-3; TRBD1 might be the D (5 bases). The CDR3 runs to 13 residues. Trimming pared 11 bases from V and 0 bases from J, leaving 13 bases between. Germline-derived CDR1 and CDR2 are ENHRY and SYGVKD. The CDR3 reads CALWGTLNTEAFF. In DNA form, the CDR3 reads TGTGCCCTCTGGGGCACCTTGAACACTGAAGCTTTCTTT.

This clone has a handful of counts. This rearrangement joins TRBV27 to TRBJ1-3; possible D gene TRBD1, 5 bases. Looked up from germline, CDR1 is MNHEY and CDR2 is SMNVEV (reference sequence). V was clipped by 5 bases and J by 12 bases, with 20 bases between them. This CDR3 spans 14 amino acids. The CDR3 spells CASSSRAQDQYIYF. CDR3 nucleotides: TGTGCCAGCAGTAGCAGGGCCCAGGACCAGTACATATATTTT.

The chain carries TRBV7-8 and TRBJ1-2, with D perhaps TRBD1 (6 bases). Trimming removed 0 bases at V and 3 bases at J, with 11 bases between. Germline CDR1 is SGHVS and CDR2 is FQNEAQ. CDR3 size: 15 residues. CDR3 loop: CASSLASQGYYGYTF. CDR3 bases: TGTGCCAGCAGCTTAGCTTCACAGGGATACTATGGCTACACCTTC. Variable domain in full (rest from reference TRBV7-8 and TRBJ1-2): GAGVSQSPRYKVAKRGQDVALRCDPISGHVSLFWYQQALGQGPEFLTYFQNEAQLDKSGLPSDRFFAERPEGSVSTLKIQRTQQEDSAVYLCASSLASQGYYGYTFGSGTRLTVV.

V and J are TRBV7-2 and TRBJ2-3; no clear D gene. The CDR3 is 13 amino acids. The V gene lost 2 bases and the J gene lost 6 bases, with 9 bases spanning the gap. The V gene's germline CDR1 is SGHTA and CDR2 FQGNSA. CDR3 protein: CASSLSPRDTQYF. The CDR3, as DNA: TGTGCCAGCAGCTTATCACCCCGGGATACGCAGTATTTT.

The rearrangement uses TRBV28 and TRBJ1-6, with 8 bases lining up with TRBD1. CDR3 length: 16 amino acids. The V and J ends lost 4 bases and 6 bases, in that order; junction bases with no gene match: 8. The germline gives CDR1 MDHEN, CDR2 SYDVKM. CDR3 nucleotide sequence: TGTGCCAGCAGTTCCGCAAGACAGGGGTTTAATTCACCCCTCCACTTT. Its translation: CASSSARQGFNSPLHF. Filled out from reference TRBV28 and TRBJ1-6, the complete variable domain reads DVKVTQSSRYLVKRTGEKVFLECVQDMDHENMFWYRQDPGLGLRLIYFSYDVKMKEKGDIPEGYSVSREKKERFSLILESASTNQTSMYLCASSSARQGFNSPLHFGNGTRLTVT.

The chain has TRBV9 and TRBJ2-7; 7 bases align to TRBD2. V was clipped by 4 bases and J by 5 bases; unmatched bases: 12. Germline V gene lookup returns CDR1 SGDLS and CDR2 YYNGEE. The CDR3 is made up of 15 amino acids. CDR3 sequence (DNA): TGTGCCAGCAGCCCCCGGGGGAGGGTAGGAGACGAGCAGTACTTC. This sequence encodes CASSPRGRVGDEQYF.

J is TRBJ1-2 and V is TRBV7-9; possible D gene TRBD1, 6 bases. V dropped 1 base and J dropped 4 bases, with 10 bases sitting between them. In germline, CDR1 is SEHNR, CDR2 FQNEAQ (reference sequence). The CDR3 has 14 amino acids. CDR3 sequence (DNA): TGTGCCAGCAGCTTAGTCCGGGACATCTATGGCTACACCTTC. Translation: CASSLVRDIYGYTF.

V usage is TRBV4-2 and J usage is TRBJ2-7; D ambiguous. CDR1 is LGHNA, CDR2 YNFKEQ, per germline. The V end was cut by 0 bases, the J end by 0 bases, with 9 bases between. CDR3 length: 15 residues. DNA for the CDR3: TGTGCCAGCAGCCAAGATCCGGGTGGCTCCTACGAGCAGTACTTC. It translates to CASSQDPGGSYEQYF.

The chain links TRBV7-9 to TRBJ1-4; possibly TRBD1 for D (5 bases). The CDR3 sequence is 14 residues long. Germline V gene data show CDR1 as SEHNR and CDR2 as FQNEAQ (reference sequence). Trimming removed 1 base at V and 4 bases at J, with 7 bases between. Here the CDR3 DNA reads TGTGCCAGCAGCTTAGAACAGGTTAATGAAAAACTGTTTTTT. Translated, it gives CASSLEQVNEKLFF.

The chain combines TRBV6-4 with TRBJ2-7, with 10 bases that match TRBD1. Germline values: CDR1 MRHNA, CDR2 SNTAGT. Trimming removed 2 bases from V and 5 bases from J; junction bases left unmatched: 6. The CDR3 length is 15 residues. Here the CDR3 reads CASSDHPGQGDEQYF. The CDR3, as DNA: TGTGCCAGCAGTGACCACCCCGGACAGGGGGACGAGCAGTACTTC.

V and J are TRBV4-3 and TRBJ2-1, with 15 positions matching TRBD2. Germline trimming cut 2 bases from V and 2 bases from J; bases unmatched to any gene: 7. CDR3 length: 19 residues. Germline values: CDR1 LGHNA, CDR2 YSLEER. The CDR3 DNA reads as TGCGCCAGCAGCCAATTCGGGGGACTAGCGGGAGGAGCCTACAATGAGCAGTTCTTC. Encoded protein: CASSQFGGLAGGAYNEQFF.

The chain is built from TRBV7-9 and TRBJ2-1, with TRBD1 identical over 7 bases. CDR1 and CDR2 from the germline V gene are SEHNR and FQNEAQ (reference sequence). The CDR3 length is 15 residues. The J segment lost 0 bases and the V segment lost 5 bases, leaving 4 bases of the junction unmatched. Here the CDR3 DNA reads TGTGCCAGCAGCCCGCGACAGGGCTCCTACAATGAGCAGTTCTTC. Protein: CASSPRQGSYNEQFF.

The J gene is TRBJ2-7, the V gene TRBV5-1; D is perhaps TRBD2 (5 bases). V was cut by 0 bases and J by 2 bases, with 15 bases left in between. CDR1 is SGHRS and CDR2 is YFSETQ in the germline V gene. The CDR3 spans 16 residues. The CDR3 DNA sequence: TGCGCCAGCAGCTTGGCCGGAGGCATCCCCCCCTACGAGCAGTACTTC. Protein sequence: CASSLAGGIPPYEQYF.